This T cell receptor (beta chain) was recorded in a study of shared clonotypes between healthy human individuals. V gave up 1 base and J gave up 3 bases; unmatched junction bases: 10. This CDR3 has 17 residues. Germline assignment: CDR1 PRHDT and CDR2 FYEKMQ (reference sequence). Every subset had its genomic DNA shared out evenly among several immunoSEQ plates. The data were produced by immunoSEQ multiplex PCR, yet TCRdb's version contains in-frame clones alone and is incomplete. The sample lists around 300,000 clones; over 75% were seen once. The clonotype was recovered from a man between 18 and 29 years old in good health. The rearrangement uses TRBV13 and TRBJ2-7; TRBD1 agrees at 9 bases. Input material: memory CD8+ T cells sorted from blood. Subset described: CD45RO+ cells pooled with CCR7-negative TemRA cells. The CDR3 here is CASSLVPGTGRNYEQYF. DNA of the CDR3: TGTGCCAGCAGCTTAGTCCCAGGGACAGGGAGGAACTACGAGCAGTACTTC.